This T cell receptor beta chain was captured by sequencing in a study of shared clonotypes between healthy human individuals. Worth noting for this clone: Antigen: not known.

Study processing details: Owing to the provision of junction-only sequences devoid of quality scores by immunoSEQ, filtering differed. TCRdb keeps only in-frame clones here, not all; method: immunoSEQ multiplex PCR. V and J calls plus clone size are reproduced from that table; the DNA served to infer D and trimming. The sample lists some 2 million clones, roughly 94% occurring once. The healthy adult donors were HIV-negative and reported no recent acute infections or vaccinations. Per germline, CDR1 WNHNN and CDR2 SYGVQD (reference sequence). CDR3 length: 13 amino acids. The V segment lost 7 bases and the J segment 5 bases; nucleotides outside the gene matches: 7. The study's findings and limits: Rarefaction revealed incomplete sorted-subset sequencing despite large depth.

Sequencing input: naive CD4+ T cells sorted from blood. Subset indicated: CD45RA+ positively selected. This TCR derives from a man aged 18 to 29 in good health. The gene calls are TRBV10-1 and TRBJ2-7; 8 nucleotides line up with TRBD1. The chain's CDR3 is CASIYRGRNEQYF. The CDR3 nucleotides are TGCGCCAGCATCTACAGGGGGAGGAACGAGCAGTACTTC.